The 20 T cell receptor beta chains reported below all come from one sample, sequenced in a study of blood T cells in healthy people across ages (dated by TCRdb to 2015 to 2017). The protocol used for the library was 5' RACE. Sequencing was performed on an Illumina HiSeq 2500. A second roughly 7 to 12 cycle PCR used a sample-barcoded 5' primer and a J-beta primer mix. TCRdb reprocessing: public reads trimmed at Q25 with fastp, clones called with MiXCR, in-frame beta chains kept. Identical CDR3 protein sequences are pooled into one entry, listed with their most common genes and DNA. Recorded for this sample are about 1,400,000 distinct CDR3 sequences; approximately 60% of them occurred a single time. The ten largest clonotypes hold over 5.5% of the sample. The specimen sequenced was blood. The receptors were sampled from a man younger than 35 in good health.

This clonotype was seen a few times. The chain couples TRBV27 to TRBJ2-5, with D possibly matching TRBD1 (6 bases). Between the trimmed V and J ends, which lost 5 bases and 1 base, there was a span of 14 bases. Per germline, CDR1 MNHEY and CDR2 SMNVEV (reference sequence). This CDR3 comprises 15 residues. This CDR3 is CASSADSLFQETQYF. The CDR3 nucleotides are TGTGCCAGCAGTGCGGACAGCCTGTTCCAAGAGACCCAGTACTTC.

V is TRBV7-6 and J is TRBJ2-1; 9 bases match TRBD1. Losses at the gene ends were 5 bases for V and 3 bases for J; bases not matched to a gene: 8. CDR3 size: 16 residues. Germline-derived CDR1 and CDR2 are SGHVS and FNYEAQ. CDR3 in amino acids: CASSTTRDRVYNEQFF. The CDR3 DNA is TGTGCCAGCAGCACAACAAGGGACAGGGTCTACAATGAGCAGTTCTTC.

The chain links TRBV11-2 to TRBJ2-5, with TRBD1 identical over 7 bases. The CDR3 consists of 15 residues. Germline assignment: CDR1 SGHAT and CDR2 FQNNGV. V lost 0 bases and J lost 2; bases outside the gene matches: 3. The CDR3 sequence: CASSLDGTEQETQYF. The CDR3 region has the DNA TGTGCCAGCAGCTTAGACGGGACAGAACAAGAGACCCAGTACTTC.

This clonotype was seen ten or more times. This rearrangement joins TRBV12-3 or TRBV12-4 to TRBJ2-6; tentative D call: TRBD2 (5 bases). Trimming removed 6 bases from V and 1 base from J, with 7 bases in between. This CDR3 has 14 amino acids. CDR3 protein: CASRLESGANVLTF. The CDR3, as DNA: TGTGCCAGCAGACTAGAATCTGGGGCCAACGTCCTGACTTTC.

This clonotype was found a few times. The chain recombines TRBV3-1 with TRBJ2-3; 8 bases map to TRBD2. The germline V gene encodes CDR1 LGHDT and CDR2 YNNKEL (reference sequence). The CDR3 runs 14 residues. J was trimmed by 9 bases and V by 1 base; bases with no gene match: 6. The CDR3 region is CASSQGMREVTQYF. The DNA of the CDR3 is TGTGCCAGCAGCCAAGGAATGCGGGAGGTAACGCAGTATTTT.

The chain recombines TRBV4-3 with TRBJ2-3; D uncertain. Germline CDR1 reads LGHNA; CDR2 reads YSLEER. CDR3 length: 14 residues. The V end lost 1 base, the J end lost 4 bases, and 9 bases lay between the germline ends. The CDR3 DNA sequence: TGCGCCAGCAGCCAAGCCCACGCGGCAGATACGCAGTATTTT. Amino acid sequence: CASSQAHAADTQYF.

V usage is TRBV18 and J usage is TRBJ1-5; possibly TRBD1 for D (5 bases). V gave up 2 bases and J gave up 2 bases, with 10 bases separating them. Germline V gives CDR1 KGHSH, CDR2 LQKENI. This CDR3 has 15 amino acids. The CDR3 DNA follows: TGTGCCAGCTCACCAGCCGCGGGGGGCAATCAGCCCCAGCATTTT. This gives the protein CASSPAAGGNQPQHF.

This CDR3 is CASSGQISYRDRGSYEQYF. CDR3 DNA: TGTGCCAGCAGTGGACAGATTTCTTACCGGGACAGGGGTTCCTACGAGCAGTACTTC. This chain joins TRBV12-3 or TRBV12-4 and TRBJ2-7, with 10 bases matching TRBD1. The CDR3 is made up of 19 amino acids. Unmatched junction bases numbered 17, after V lost 5 bases and J lost 1 base.

The chain carries TRBV7-9 and TRBJ2-1; D may be TRBD2 (6 bases). In germline, CDR1 is SEHNR, CDR2 FQNEAQ (reference sequence). There are 15 residues in the CDR3. The germline V and J ends were trimmed by 5 bases and 3 bases, with 14 bases remaining between them. The CDR3 spells CASSPRAGRYNEQFF. CDR3 DNA sequence: TGTGCCAGCAGCCCGAGGGCGGGACGCTACAATGAGCAGTTCTTC.

This clonotype was seen a few times. The CDR3 reads CASSQQQGPQETQYF. Here the CDR3 DNA reads TGCGCCAGCAGCCAACAACAGGGGCCGCAAGAGACCCAGTACTTC. V usage is TRBV4-3 and J usage is TRBJ2-5; 7 bases are a match to TRBD1. This CDR3 comprises 15 residues. Germline V gene lookup returns CDR1 LGHNA and CDR2 YSLEER. Unmatched junction bases numbered 5, after V lost 2 bases and J lost 2 bases.

This chain connects TRBV27 to TRBJ2-7, with TRBD1 identical over 7 bases. The CDR3 extends over 17 amino acids. Germline-derived CDR1 and CDR2 are MNHEY and SMNVEV (reference sequence). Unmatched junction bases numbered 15, after V lost 4 bases and J lost 3 bases. This chain's CDR3 is CASSSHWTYRDSYEQYF. The CDR3 nucleotides read TGTGCCAGCAGTTCACACTGGACTTATAGGGACAGCTACGAGCAGTACTTC.

The chain combines TRBV7-9 with TRBJ2-3; D possibly corresponds to TRBD1 (6 bases). The CDR3 spans 12 residues. Per the germline V gene, CDR1 is SEHNR and CDR2 is FQNEAQ (reference sequence). Trimming removed 8 bases at V and 5 bases at J, with 11 bases between. Written as DNA, the CDR3 is TGTGCCAGCCGACAGGAAGGAGATACGCAGTATTTT. Translated: CASRQEGDTQYF. Complete variable domain (other parts from reference TRBV7-9 and TRBJ2-3): DTGVSQNPRHKITKRGQNVTFRCDPISEHNRLYWYRQTLGQGPEFLTYFQNEAQLEKSRLLSDRFSAERPKGSFSTLEIQRTEQGDSAMYLCASRQEGDTQYFGPGTRLTVL.

The table lists this clonotype with a few counts. The genes are TRBV20-1 and TRBJ1-2; 9 bases are a match to TRBD1. The CDR3 runs to 13 residues. The V gene end was trimmed by 3 bases and the J gene end by 7 bases; junction bases not matched to a gene: 6. Germline-derived CDR1 and CDR2 are DFQATT and SNEGSKA (reference sequence). CDR3 loop: CSAREGQGLGYTF. For the CDR3, the DNA is TGCAGTGCTAGGGAGGGACAGGGTCTTGGCTACACCTTC.

This clonotype has only a few counts. The rearrangement uses TRBV20-1 and TRBJ2-3, with TRBD2 matching over 9 bases. The CDR3 runs 15 residues. The germline gives CDR1 DFQATT, CDR2 SNEGSKA (reference sequence). With V trimmed by 8 bases and J by 1 base, 10 bases remained unmatched. CDR3 DNA sequence: TGCAGTCCTTCGGGGGCTAGCGGGGGCACAGATACGCAGTATTTT. This gives the protein CSPSGASGGTDTQYF.

The chain employs TRBV6-1 and TRBJ1-2; D is undetermined. Germline assignment: CDR1 MNHNS and CDR2 SASEGT. The CDR3 runs 13 residues. V lost 2 bases to trimming and J lost 5 bases, with 9 bases between them. This CDR3 is CASSELREYGYTF. In DNA, the CDR3 is TGTGCCAGCAGTGAACTCCGGGAGTATGGCTACACCTTC.

The V gene is TRBV20-1, the J gene TRBJ2-7; no clear D. Germline V gene data show CDR1 as DFQATT and CDR2 as SNEGSKA (reference sequence). This CDR3 region has 14 residues. Trimming left V 0 bases short and J 4 bases short, with 13 bases between. CDR3 residues: CSAREQGSWYEQYF. Here the CDR3 DNA reads TGCAGTGCTAGAGAACAAGGGTCCTGGTACGAGCAGTACTTC.

The sample holds a few counts of this clonotype. The genes are TRBV10-3 and TRBJ1-2, with no clear D. Germline V gene sequence: CDR1 ENHRY, CDR2 SYGVKD. V was shortened by 4 bases and J by 3 bases, with 15 bases between the two germline ends. The CDR3 is made up of 15 amino acids. Written as DNA, the CDR3 is TGTGCCATCAGTGGCCTAGAACAGCCCTACTATGGCTACACCTTC. It is translated as CAISGLEQPYYGYTF.

The chain combines TRBV5-6 with TRBJ1-5; 9 bases are shared with TRBD1. The germline gives CDR1 SGHDT, CDR2 YYEEEE. This CDR3 has 15 amino acids. J lost 9 bases, V lost 2 bases, and 9 bases had no gene match. CDR3 in amino acids: CASSLGTGRAGPQHF. The DNA for the CDR3 is TGTGCCAGCAGCTTAGGGACAGGGAGGGCTGGGCCCCAGCATTTT.

The genes are TRBV27 and TRBJ2-5; TRBD2 might be the D (6 bases). The DNA end is a closer match to TRBJ2-7, so the J assignment may be wrong. The CDR3 contains 16 residues. Per the germline V gene, CDR1 is MNHEY and CDR2 is SMNVEV (reference sequence). The CDR3, as DNA: TGTGCCAGCAGTTTAGAATATGGGGCTAGCGTATACGAGCAGTACTTC. Translation gives CASSLEYGASVYEQYF.

This chain uses TRBV7-9 with TRBJ2-7; the match to TRBD2 covers 9 bases. Germline V gene lookup returns CDR1 SEHNR and CDR2 FQNEAQ (reference sequence). The CDR3 length is 16 residues. V shed 5 bases and J 2 bases; nucleotides not matched to a gene: 10. CDR3 protein: CASSPDRLADPYEQYF. The DNA for the CDR3 is TGTGCCAGCAGCCCGGACCGACTAGCGGATCCCTACGAGCAGTACTTC.